Below are 11 T cell receptor beta chains sequenced from a single sample in a study of Graves' ophthalmopathy and Graves' hyperthyroidism. From RNA, the CDR3 regions of TCR beta chains were amplified and sequenced. First-round RT-PCR used HTBI primers; second-round multiplex PCR followed. TCRdb analysed the multiplex PCR reads with MiXCR anew, one entry per CDR3 protein. The sample lists roughly 50,000 distinct CDR3 sequences; 50% were seen once. Sequencing was done on a sample of peripheral blood. The receptors here all came from an adult man with Graves' ophthalmopathy.

The V and J genes are TRBV15 and TRBJ1-5; a weak D match, TRBD1 (6 bases). CDR1 and CDR2 from the germline V gene are LNHNV and YYDKDF (reference sequence). The ends were cut back, 5 bases at V and 1 base at J, with 6 bases in the middle. This CDR3 has 13 amino acids. The CDR3 loop is CATSGTSNQPQHF. For the CDR3, the DNA is TGTGCCACCAGCGGGACAAGCAATCAGCCCCAGCATTTT. Combining the CDR3 with reference TRBV15 and TRBJ1-5 gives the whole variable domain DAMVIQNPRYQVTQFGKPVTLSCSQTLNHNVMYWYQQKSSQAPKLLFHYYDKDFNNEADTPDNFQSRRPNTSFCFLDIRSPGLGDTAMYLCATSGTSNQPQHFGDGTRLSIL.

The table lists this clonotype with many counts. The chain carries TRBV20-1 and TRBJ1-2; a weak D match, TRBD1 (6 bases). This CDR3 has 13 residues. Per the germline V gene, CDR1 is DFQATT and CDR2 is SNEGSKA (reference sequence). The germline V and J ends were trimmed by 8 bases and 8 bases, with 21 bases remaining between them. This chain's CDR3 is CSPRKQGFRGYTF. Here the CDR3 DNA reads TGCAGTCCACGGAAACAGGGTTTTAGGGGCTACACCTTC.

This clonotype was counted ten times or more. The chain has TRBV5-5 and TRBJ2-3, with 7 bases that match TRBD2. CDR1 SGHKS and CDR2 YYEKEE come from the germline V gene (reference sequence). This CDR3 spans 15 amino acids. V was clipped by 0 bases and J by 2 bases; unmatched bases: 3. This CDR3 is CASSLVAGVTDTQYF. CDR3 bases: TGTGCCAGCAGCTTGGTTGCGGGAGTCACAGATACGCAGTATTTT. Variable domain in full (rest from reference TRBV5-5 and TRBJ2-3): DAGVTQSPTHLIKTRGQQVTLRCSPISGHKSVSWYQQVLGQGPQFIFQYYEKEERGRGNFPDRFSARQFPNYSSELNVNALLLGDSALYLCASSLVAGVTDTQYFGPGTRLTVL.

This clonotype occurred many times. The chain couples TRBV6-4 to TRBJ2-1; the match to TRBD2 covers 11 bases. There are 18 residues in the CDR3. Germline assignment: CDR1 MRHNA and CDR2 SNTAGT. Trimming cost V 4 bases and J 5 bases; bases outside gene matches: 13. This CDR3 reads CASSAPSRLAGQHNEQFF. DNA of the CDR3: TGTGCCAGCAGTGCCCCCTCGAGACTAGCGGGACAACACAATGAGCAGTTCTTC.

This clonotype was picked up many times. The CDR3 DNA reads TGCGCCAGCAGCCCAACTTTGTCTGGGGCCAACGTCCTGACTTTC. It yields the protein CASSPTLSGANVLTF. This chain connects TRBV4-1 to TRBJ2-6; D is unresolved. V was cut by 4 bases and J by 1 base, with 8 bases left in between. The CDR3 is 15 amino acids. Germline V gene lookup returns CDR1 MGHRA and CDR2 YSYEKL.

In its sample, this clonotype was seen many times. This may be a read error: a much more frequent sequence differs by one nucleotide. The CDR3 does not end in the conserved phenylalanine or tryptophan, so this is likely a read error. This rearrangement joins TRBV5-6 to TRBJ1-2; TRBD1 aligns across 9 bases. The V and J ends lost 2 bases and 5 bases, in that order; junction bases with no gene match: 4. The germline V gene has CDR1 SGHDT and CDR2 YYEEEE. The CDR3 consists of 14 residues. The CDR3 sequence is CASSLLTGGYGYTL. CDR3 DNA: TGTGCCAGCAGCTTACTGACAGGGGGTTATGGCTACACCCTC.

This clonotype was detected ten times or more. J is TRBJ1-4 and V is TRBV5-5, with TRBD1 matching over 12 bases. This CDR3 has 16 amino acids. Losses at the gene ends were 0 bases for V and 7 bases for J; bases not matched to a gene: 4. CDR1 and CDR2 from the germline V gene are SGHKS and YYEKEE (reference sequence). The CDR3 DNA is TGTGCCAGCAGCTTGGGGGACAGGGGGCGGGCTGAAAAACTGTTTTTT. As protein: CASSLGDRGRAEKLFF.

This chain links TRBV20-1 with TRBJ2-5; D may match TRBD1 or TRBD2 (6 bases each). Trimming pared 3 bases from V and 0 bases from J, leaving 20 bases between. The CDR3 consists of 17 residues. Germline V gives CDR1 DFQATT, CDR2 SNEGSKA (reference sequence). This CDR3 is CSASGGPERKHQETQYF. As DNA, the CDR3 is TGCAGTGCTAGTGGGGGGCCGGAAAGAAAGCACCAAGAGACCCAGTACTTC.

The CDR3 nucleotides read TGTGCCACCAGCACTGGGACAGGGGGCGTTCAGCCCCAGCATTTT. Translating it yields CATSTGTGGVQPQHF. The chain couples TRBV15 to TRBJ1-5; 12 nucleotides line up with TRBD1. After removal of 4 bases from V and 6 bases from J, the junction contained 4 bases not matched to a gene. Germline V lookup: CDR1 LNHNV, CDR2 YYDKDF (reference sequence). CDR3 size: 15 residues.

The CDR3 region has the DNA TGTGCCAGCAGTGGCGGGACAGGGGGCCCCTACGAGCAGTACTTC. It is translated as CASSGGTGGPYEQYF. The chain joins TRBV2 to TRBJ2-7; TRBD1 matches at 12 bases. CDR1 and CDR2 from the germline V gene are SNHLY and FYNNEI. Trimming at V came to 4 bases and at J to 2 bases, leaving 3 bases not matched to a gene. The CDR3 length is 15 residues.

The chain joins TRBV19 to TRBJ1-5; D gene unclear. The length of the CDR3 is 15 residues. With 6 bases removed from V and 0 bases from J, the gap between germline ends came to 12 bases. Germline CDR1 reads LNHDA; CDR2 reads SQIVND (reference sequence). The DNA of the CDR3 is TGTGCCAGTAGAGAGACAAGCTATAGCAATCAGCCCCAGCATTTT. This gives the protein CASRETSYSNQPQHF.